The 5 T cell receptor beta chains in this list originate from one sample, sequenced in a study of blood T cell repertoires in COVID-19. Clones were read by immunoSEQ multiplex PCR, and TCRdb kept only the in-frame ones, dropping some. The table has hundreds of thousands of clones, 70% to 90% seen once. Sequenced: peripheral blood. The receptor source for this set is a woman in her 30s with active or convalescent COVID-19.

This clone was counted a few times. CDR3 region: CASSLGQGDQPQHF. CDR3 in DNA: TGTGCCAGCAGCTTGGGACAGGGAGATCAGCCCCAGCATTTT. This chain uses TRBV5-8 with TRBJ1-5; 7 bases fit TRBD1. Looked up from germline, CDR1 is SGHTS and CDR2 is YDEGEE. The ends lost 0 bases at V and 5 bases at J; junction bases unmatched: 2. The CDR3 totals 14 residues.

This clone was seen only once. The J gene is TRBJ2-1, the V gene TRBV2; TRBD2 matches at 13 bases. The CDR3 has 15 amino acids. Germline CDR1 and CDR2: SNHLY and FYNNEI. With V trimmed by 4 bases and J by 8 bases, 5 bases remained unmatched. Here the CDR3 reads CASSATSGGAHEQFF. CDR3 nucleotides: TGTGCCAGCAGTGCTACTAGCGGGGGGGCTCATGAGCAGTTCTTC. Drawing the rest from reference TRBV2 and TRBJ2-1, the complete variable domain is EPEVTQTPSHQVTQMGQEVILRCVPISNHLYFYWYRQILGQKVEFLVSFYNNEISEKSEIFDDQFSVERPDGSNFTLKIRSTKLEDSAMYFCASSATSGGAHEQFFGPGTRLTVL.

About this clone itself: The sample contains more than one DNA sequence encoding this CDR3. This sequence joins TRBV6-1 and TRBJ1-1; 8 bases agree with TRBD1. The CDR3 has 14 residues. The trim removed 2 bases at V and 5 bases at J, leaving 4 bases unmatched. CDR1 MNHNS and CDR2 SASEGT come from the germline V gene. The CDR3 DNA follows: TGTGCCAGCAGTGAATCCAGGGGGCTAACTGAAGCTTTCTTT. Its translation: CASSESRGLTEAFF.

The J gene is TRBJ2-7, the V gene TRBV5-6; TRBD2 agrees at 7 bases. Germline loops: CDR1 SGHDT, CDR2 YYEEEE. V shed 0 bases, J shed 5 bases, and the junction held 11 bases outside the gene matches. The CDR3 loop spans 16 amino acids. The CDR3, as DNA: TGTGCCAGCAGCTTGGCCAAAGCGGGGTATCTCCACGAGCAGTACTTC. As protein: CASSLAKAGYLHEQYF.

This chain links TRBV3-1 (or the pseudogene TRBV3-2) with TRBJ2-1; 7 bases fit TRBD2. CDR3 length: 16 residues. J was trimmed by 8 bases and V by 2 bases; bases with no gene match: 12. Germline V CDR1 and CDR2: LGHDT, YNNKEL (reference sequence). The CDR3 region is CASSQIGGSIEDEQFF. The CDR3 nucleotides read TGTGCCAGCAGCCAAATCGGCGGGAGTATTGAGGATGAGCAGTTCTTC.